These 26 T cell receptor beta chains share one sample of origin, sequenced in a study of a mutant IDH1 vaccine in newly diagnosed glioma. These receptors have no known antigen. Time point noted: week 11, during vaccination. Topical imiquimod accompanied each vaccine dose, which consisted of 300 ug of mutant IDH1 20-mer peptide. Assay used: immunoSEQ multiplex PCR; TCRdb lists only in-frame clones, some missing. Found here are about 130,000 clones, about four fifths of them singletons; the top ten hold 5.5%. Specimen: PBMCs, collected from a glioma patient whose treatment included an IDH1 peptide vaccine. Receptor source: a man aged 40-55 years with glioma.

The chain uses TRBV4-1 and TRBJ2-5; 8 bases map to TRBD2. The CDR3 covers 14 residues. Germline loops: CDR1 MGHRA, CDR2 YSYEKL. V shed 5 bases and J 4 bases; nucleotides not matched to a gene: 6. The CDR3 loop is CASSFSGGGETQYF. The CDR3 bases are TGCGCCAGCAGCTTCAGCGGGGGAGGAGAGACCCAGTACTTC.

The chain employs TRBV9 and TRBJ1-4, with D possibly TRBD1 on 5 matching bases. Trimming pared 4 bases from V and 6 bases from J, leaving 13 bases between. In germline, CDR1 is SGDLS, CDR2 YYNGEE. The CDR3 consists of 14 residues. Here the CDR3 DNA reads TGTGCCAGCAGCCCCCGGGACCTATATGAAAAACTGTTTTTT. Translated, it gives CASSPRDLYEKLFF. Using reference TRBV9 and TRBJ1-4 for the parts outside the CDR3, the full variable domain is DSGVTQTPKHLITATGQRVTLRCSPRSGDLSVYWYQQSLDQGLQFLIQYYNGEERAKGNILERFSAQQFPDLHSELNLSSLELGDSALYFCASSPRDLYEKLFFGSGTQLSVL.

The V gene is TRBV7-6, the J gene TRBJ2-2; D unresolved. The V gene lost 0 bases and the J gene lost 6 bases, with 2 bases spanning the gap. The CDR3 runs to 12 residues. Germline V gives CDR1 SGHVS, CDR2 FNYEAQ. CDR3 coding DNA: TGTGCCAGCAGCTTAGCTGCCGGGGAGCTGTTTTTT. It codes for CASSLAAGELFF.

The genes are TRBV6-5 and TRBJ1-2; D remains unclear. The germline gives CDR1 MNHEY, CDR2 SVGAGI. The ends were cut back, 10 bases at V and 3 bases at J, with 21 bases in the middle. CDR3 size: 15 residues. The CDR3 loop is CATTVSVGFHYGYTF. The CDR3 coding sequence is TGTGCCACCACGGTTTCCGTCGGGTTTCACTATGGCTACACCTTC.

This clone has more than one count but fewer than ten. The rearrangement joins TRBV25-1 to TRBJ1-2; weak D call: TRBD1 (5 bases). Deletions cut 10 bases from V and 2 bases from J, with 11 bases between. The CDR3 loop spans 12 amino acids. Germline assignment: CDR1 MGHDK and CDR2 SYGVNS. CDR3 in DNA: TGTGCCACCACAGGATCCAACTATGGCTACACCTTC. It encodes CATTGSNYGYTF.

The chain has TRBV14 and TRBJ2-1, with TRBD2 matching over 7 bases. The CDR3 covers 15 residues. CDR1 SGHDN and CDR2 FVKESK come from the germline V gene. V lost 2 bases and J lost 3; bases outside the gene matches: 4. CDR3 sequence: CASSQTRTSYNEQFF. DNA of the CDR3: TGTGCCAGCAGCCAAACTCGGACTAGCTACAATGAGCAGTTCTTC.

V and J are TRBV9 and TRBJ1-1, with a tentative D call TRBD1 (6 bases). The V gene's germline CDR1 is SGDLS and CDR2 YYNGEE. V gave up 3 bases and J gave up 3 bases, with 15 bases separating them. The CDR3 totals 15 residues. CDR3 loop: CASSATWGLDTEAFF. CDR3 DNA sequence: TGTGCCAGCAGCGCTACCTGGGGGCTGGACACTGAAGCTTTCTTT. The full variable domain, its missing parts supplied by reference TRBV9 and TRBJ1-1, is DSGVTQTPKHLITATGQRVTLRCSPRSGDLSVYWYQQSLDQGLQFLIQYYNGEERAKGNILERFSAQQFPDLHSELNLSSLELGDSALYFCASSATWGLDTEAFFGQGTRLTVV.

This chain connects TRBV30 to TRBJ2-7, with D perhaps being TRBD1 or TRBD2 (5 bases each). The germline V and J ends were trimmed by 3 bases and 4 bases, with 19 bases remaining between them. This CDR3 region has 15 residues. The V gene's germline CDR1 is GTSNPN and CDR2 SVGIG (reference sequence). Here the CDR3 DNA reads TGTGCCTGGAGGGGTTCCGGGACCCTTAGATACGAGCAGTACTTC. This sequence encodes CAWRGSGTLRYEQYF.

V and J are TRBV15 and TRBJ2-2; 9 bases map to TRBD1. Trimming cost V 1 base and J 1 base; bases outside gene matches: 7. Germline V gene lookup returns CDR1 LNHNV and CDR2 YYDKDF (reference sequence). The CDR3 spans 18 residues. In nucleotides, the CDR3 is TGTGCCACCAGCAGAGCACCCCCGGGACAGGGGAACACCGGGGAGCTGTTTTTT. Its translation: CATSRAPPGQGNTGELFF.

V gene TRBV6-1 combines with J gene TRBJ1-2; D is possibly TRBD1 (5 bases). CDR1 MNHNS and CDR2 SASEGT come from the germline V gene. The V end lost 5 bases, the J end lost 2 bases, and 9 bases lay between the germline ends. This CDR3 has 13 residues. The CDR3 spells CASSPDTNYGYTF. CDR3 sequence (DNA): TGTGCCAGCAGTCCGGACACAAACTATGGCTACACCTTC.

The chain has TRBV7-3 and TRBJ2-1; a possible D gene is TRBD2 (6 bases). Trimming removed 2 bases from V and 5 bases from J, with 10 bases in between. CDR3 length equals 14 residues. CDR1 and CDR2 (germline): SGHTA, FQGTGA. The CDR3 coding sequence is TGTGCCAGCAGCTTAGGGGGAGGCAACAATGAGCAGTTCTTC. It encodes CASSLGGGNNEQFF.

The rearrangement joins TRBV19 to TRBJ2-1; 9 bases fit TRBD2. There are 14 residues in the CDR3. Germline loops: CDR1 LNHDA, CDR2 SQIVND (reference sequence). V lost 7 bases and J lost 7; bases outside the gene matches: 8. CDR3 DNA: TGTGCCAGTACCCGTAGCGGGAGTCGAAATGAGCAGTTCTTC. It yields the protein CASTRSGSRNEQFF.

The CDR3: CAIRGFGTTDTQYF. The CDR3 DNA is TGTGCCATCAGGGGGTTCGGGACCACAGATACGCAGTATTTT. V is TRBV10-3 and J is TRBJ2-3; D might be TRBD1 or TRBD2, each matching 5 bases. The CDR3 contains 14 residues. Trimming removed 6 bases from V and 2 bases from J, with 12 bases in between. From germline, CDR1 is ENHRY and CDR2 SYGVKD.

The chain employs TRBV6-5 and TRBJ2-6; no clear D. Trimming took off 2 bases at V and 0 bases at J, with 8 bases between the two ends. Germline V gives CDR1 MNHEY, CDR2 SVGAGI. There are 16 residues in the CDR3. CDR3 in amino acids: CASSYRSVSGANVLTF. CDR3 sequence (DNA): TGTGCCAGCAGTTACCGATCGGTCTCTGGGGCCAACGTCCTGACTTTC.

The chain uses TRBV27 and TRBJ2-3, with unresolved D. Trimming stripped 6 bases from V and 3 bases from J, with 13 bases between. CDR3 length: 14 amino acids. The V gene's germline CDR1 is MNHEY and CDR2 SMNVEV (reference sequence). The CDR3 coding sequence is TGTGCCAGCAGCCAGACTCCTAGGACAGATACGCAGTATTTT. Translated: CASSQTPRTDTQYF.

The sample holds one count of this clone. J is TRBJ2-3 and V is TRBV1; TRBD1 is the table's D call, not checked against the DNA. TRBV1 counts as a pseudogene. The CDR3 has 14 residues. The CDR3 bases are TGCACCAGTATCCGGGACAGGGTCTTCCTTTCGCAGTATTTT. Protein sequence: CTSIRDRVFLSQYF.

This clone was counted many times. The V gene is TRBV4-1, the J gene TRBJ1-1, with D unclear. With 1 base removed from V and 2 bases from J, the gap between germline ends came to 14 bases. This CDR3 spans 16 amino acids. The germline V gene encodes CDR1 MGHRA and CDR2 YSYEKL. CDR3 nucleotides: TGCGCCAGCAGCCAAGGGAGATTGGAGGTAAACACTGAAGCTTTCTTT. This codes for CASSQGRLEVNTEAFF.

The chain carries TRBV6-1 and TRBJ1-1, with D perhaps matching TRBD1 (5 bases). V lost 2 bases and J 4 bases, leaving 14 bases between the germline ends. Germline assignment: CDR1 MNHNS and CDR2 SASEGT. The CDR3 spans 15 residues. The CDR3 spells CASSELTRAGTEAFF. The CDR3 DNA sequence: TGTGCCAGCAGTGAATTGACCAGGGCTGGCACTGAAGCTTTCTTT.

V and J are TRBV27 and TRBJ2-5, with D possibly TRBD1 on 6 matching bases. The CDR3 sequence is 15 residues long. From germline, CDR1 is MNHEY and CDR2 SMNVEV (reference sequence). Trimming left V 6 bases short and J 4 bases short, with 18 bases between. The CDR3 loop is CASSTDWGTRETQYF. The CDR3 DNA sequence: TGTGCCAGCAGCACAGACTGGGGGACAAGAGAGACCCAGTACTTC.

V is TRBV7-2 and J is TRBJ1-1, with a weak D call TRBD1 (5 bases). CDR3 size: 15 residues. CDR1 is SGHTA, CDR2 FQGNSA, per germline. Trimming removed 6 bases at V and 1 base at J, with 15 bases between. CDR3 loop: CASSITGRGNTEAFF. The CDR3 nucleotides are TGTGCCAGCAGTATTACAGGTAGGGGGAACACTGAAGCTTTCTTT.

There are a few counts of this clone. This chain links TRBV28 with TRBJ1-2, with 8 positions matching TRBD1. Per germline, CDR1 MDHEN and CDR2 SYDVKM. Losses at the gene ends were 5 bases for V and 8 bases for J; bases not matched to a gene: 10. CDR3 size: 14 residues. The CDR3 DNA reads as TGTGCCAGCAGTAACATTGGGACAGGCGGGGGCTACACCTTC. It translates to CASSNIGTGGGYTF.

The V gene is TRBV6-5, the J gene TRBJ1-2; D is perhaps TRBD1 (5 bases). The CDR3 totals 14 residues. V lost 5 bases to trimming and J lost 8 bases, with 18 bases between them. CDR1 and CDR2 (germline): MNHEY, SVGAGI. Here the CDR3 reads CASSIGGTSEGYTF. The CDR3 DNA reads as TGTGCCAGCAGTATCGGCGGGACCTCGGAGGGCTACACCTTC.

The chain uses TRBV7-8 and TRBJ2-4, with 15 bases identical to TRBD2. The CDR3 length is 16 residues. Germline V CDR1 and CDR2: SGHVS, FQNEAQ. V lost 5 bases to trimming and J lost 8 bases; unmatched junction nucleotides: 7. The chain's CDR3 is CASSTGLAGGLDIQYF. The CDR3 coding sequence is TGTGCCAGCAGCACGGGACTAGCGGGAGGTTTGGACATTCAGTACTTC.

The rearrangement uses TRBV18 and TRBJ2-7; tentatively, D is TRBD1 or TRBD2 (5 bases each). The CDR3 covers 15 residues. V gave up 3 bases and J gave up 5 bases, with 17 bases separating them. The germline V gene encodes CDR1 KGHSH and CDR2 LQKENI. The CDR3 loop reads CASSPQGVRNNEQYF. DNA of the CDR3: TGTGCCAGCTCACCCCAGGGAGTTAGGAACAACGAGCAGTACTTC.

This clone was seen more than once but under ten times. This chain joins TRBV5-6 and TRBJ1-1; D is uncertain. CDR1 is SGHDT and CDR2 is YYEEEE in the germline V gene. Trimming removed 7 bases at V and 3 bases at J, with 7 bases between. The CDR3 covers 11 residues. The CDR3 DNA reads TGTGCCAGCCACTACGACACTGAAGCTTTCTTT. Translated: CASHYDTEAFF. The whole variable domain, filled in from reference TRBV5-6 and TRBJ1-1, reads DAGVTQSPTHLIKTRGQQVTLRCSPKSGHDTVSWYQQALGQGPQFIFQYYEEEERQRGNFPDRFSGHQFPNYSSELNVNALLLGDSALYLCASHYDTEAFFGQGTRLTVV.

V gene TRBV4-3 combines with J gene TRBJ1-1; D is undetermined. Germline-derived CDR1 and CDR2 are LGHNA and YSLEER. There are 16 residues in the CDR3. The V gene lost 3 bases and the J gene lost 1 base, with 15 bases spanning the gap. The CDR3 loop reads CASSQEPSAGNTEAFF. CDR3 nucleotides: TGCGCCAGCAGCCAGGAGCCCAGCGCGGGGAACACTGAAGCTTTCTTT.